One sample yielded the 27 T cell receptor beta chains listed below, sequenced in a study of blood T cells in healthy people across ages. The use of a sample-barcoded 5' primer and a J-beta primer mix characterized a second PCR of roughly 6 to 11 cycles. TCRdb recomputed calls from the 5' RACE reads with MiXCR, one row per CDR3 protein. The data contain 1,300,000 or so distinct CDR3 sequences, around 59% of them singletons. Sequences were obtained from blood. The source is a man younger than 30 in good health.

This clonotype turned up a few times. The rearrangement joins TRBV3-1 to TRBJ1-2; a possible D gene is TRBD1 (5 bases). V was shortened by 1 base and J by 2 bases, with 11 bases between the two germline ends. CDR3 length: 15 residues. The germline gives CDR1 LGHDT, CDR2 YNNKEL (reference sequence). CDR3 coding DNA: TGTGCCAGCAGCCAAGGGGGACGGACAAACTATGGCTACACCTTC. Its translation: CASSQGGRTNYGYTF.

CDR3 bases: TGTGCCAGCAGCCAAGGGGTCCCAACGGCAGATACGCAGTATTTT. Translation: CASSQGVPTADTQYF. The J gene is TRBJ2-3, the V gene TRBV6-5; possibly TRBD1 for D (5 bases). Between the trimmed V and J ends, which lost 6 bases and 4 bases, there was a span of 17 bases. Germline lookup yields CDR1 MNHEY and CDR2 SVGAGI. The CDR3 runs 15 residues.

There are a few counts of this clonotype. CDR3 protein: CSVPPGVNNEQFF. DNA of the CDR3: TGCAGCGTCCCGCCCGGGGTGAACAATGAGCAGTTCTTC. V and J are TRBV29-1 and TRBJ2-1; maybe TRBD2 (5 bases). Deletions cut 6 bases from V and 5 bases from J, with 14 bases between. From germline, CDR1 is SQVTM and CDR2 ANQGSEA. This CDR3 has 13 residues.

The chain recombines TRBV11-2 with TRBJ1-2; possibly TRBD1 for D (6 bases). The germline gives CDR1 SGHAT, CDR2 FQNNGV. Trimming shortened V by 8 bases and J by 6 bases, and 19 bases separated the two germline ends. CDR3 length equals 14 residues. DNA for the CDR3: TGTGCCAGCGTACCAGGGGAAGGAAGGGATGGCTACACCTTC. Translating gives CASVPGEGRDGYTF.

The chain combines TRBV20-1 with TRBJ2-7; D may be TRBD2 (5 bases). V was trimmed by 1 base and J by 2 bases, leaving 18 bases between them. The CDR3 totals 16 residues. The germline CDR1 and CDR2 sequences are DFQATT and SNEGSKA (reference sequence). The CDR3 DNA sequence: TGCAGTGCTAGAGCGCCTACTAGATCCCCAGCCTACGAGCAGTACTTC. It yields the protein CSARAPTRSPAYEQYF.

The chain has TRBV20-1 and TRBJ1-2; 10 bases are a match to TRBD1. V shed 3 bases, J shed 4 bases, and the junction held 5 bases outside the gene matches. Germline CDR1 DFQATT, CDR2 SNEGSKA (reference sequence). The CDR3 sequence is 14 residues long. The CDR3 is CSASGTGDFYGYTF. CDR3 DNA: TGCAGTGCTAGTGGGACAGGGGATTTCTATGGCTACACCTTC.

The V and J genes are TRBV29-1 and TRBJ1-1; TRBD1 matches at 8 bases. Trimming cost V 2 bases and J 1 base; bases outside gene matches: 9. Looked up from germline, CDR1 is SQVTM and CDR2 is ANQGSEA. The CDR3 sequence is 16 residues long. CDR3 nucleotides: TGCAGCGTTGAACCCTCCCCGGGACAGGAGAACACTGAAGCTTTCTTT. It codes for CSVEPSPGQENTEAFF.

The V call is TRBV27, the J call TRBJ2-5; TRBD1 aligns across 8 bases. This CDR3 is 14 amino acids long. After removal of 9 bases from V and 4 bases from J, the junction contained 10 bases not matched to a gene. Per germline, CDR1 MNHEY and CDR2 SMNVEV (reference sequence). CDR3 sequence reads: CASSRAGGAETQYF. The DNA for the CDR3 is TGTGCCAGTTCTAGGGCAGGGGGCGCAGAGACCCAGTACTTC.

Only a few counts were recorded for this clonotype. V usage is TRBV12-3 or TRBV12-4 and J usage is TRBJ2-5; 9 positions match TRBD1. The CDR3 extends over 14 amino acids. J gave up 4 bases and V 8 bases, and 8 bases lay outside the gene matches. CDR3 nucleotide sequence: TGTGCCAGCGGCAACACAGGGGGCAGAGAGACCCAGTACTTC. It specifies CASGNTGGRETQYF.

This sequence joins TRBV20-1 and TRBJ2-5, with TRBD1 as a possible D gene (6 bases). Germline V gene lookup returns CDR1 DFQATT and CDR2 SNEGSKA (reference sequence). V was cut by 2 bases and J by 7 bases, with 17 bases left in between. The CDR3 is 14 amino acids. The CDR3 is CSARSFTGLVTQYF. The CDR3 DNA reads TGCAGTGCTAGAAGTTTTACAGGGTTGGTGACCCAGTACTTC.

As DNA, the CDR3 is TGTGCCAGCAGCTTTTTCAGGGCCCAAGAGACCCAGTACTTC. Translated, it gives CASSFFRAQETQYF. This rearrangement joins TRBV11-2 to TRBJ2-5; the D gene is possibly TRBD1 (5 bases). This CDR3 region has 14 residues. The V end lost 3 bases, the J end lost 1 base, and 9 bases lay between the germline ends. Germline loops: CDR1 SGHAT, CDR2 FQNNGV.

Here the CDR3 DNA reads TGCAGCGTAGGAAGCGGGGGCGGGAGCTTCTCCTACAATGAGCAGTTCTTC. This translates into CSVGSGGGSFSYNEQFF. This rearrangement joins TRBV29-1 to TRBJ2-1, with 8 positions matching TRBD2. This CDR3 region has 17 residues. The trim removed 6 bases at V and 0 bases at J, leaving 13 bases unmatched. CDR1 is SQVTM and CDR2 is ANQGSEA in the germline V gene.

This clonotype was observed many times. The V gene is TRBV6-1, the J gene TRBJ2-3, with D perhaps TRBD1 (6 bases). V lost 3 bases to trimming and J lost 2 bases, with 9 bases between them. This CDR3 spans 14 amino acids. CDR1 MNHNS and CDR2 SASEGT come from the germline V gene. The DNA for the CDR3 is TGTGCCAGCAGTGATGGACAGCCCACAGATACGCAGTATTTT. Encoded protein: CASSDGQPTDTQYF.

This clonotype was recorded a few times. The chain has TRBV4-2 and TRBJ1-4; D is perhaps TRBD1 (6 bases). CDR1 is LGHNA, CDR2 YNFKEQ, per germline. The ends were cut back, 1 base at V and 4 bases at J, with 13 bases in the middle. CDR3 length equals 16 residues. The DNA of the CDR3 is TGTGCCAGCAGCCAAGTAGGGGGGAGGGATAATGAAAAACTGTTTTTT. Amino acids: CASSQVGGRDNEKLFF.

This chain connects TRBV6-2 or TRBV6-3 to TRBJ1-1; D gene unclear. Germline V gives CDR1 MNHEY, CDR2 SVGEGT. Trimming pared 5 bases from V and 4 bases from J, leaving 11 bases between. The CDR3 has 13 amino acids. The CDR3 is CASSQLGTTEAFF. For the CDR3, the DNA is TGTGCCAGCAGTCAACTTGGAACCACTGAAGCTTTCTTT.

This chain links TRBV6-6 with TRBJ1-2; 8 positions agree with TRBD1. The CDR3 covers 14 residues. Germline V gene lookup returns CDR1 MNHNY and CDR2 SVGAGI (reference sequence). J lost 8 bases, V lost 2 bases, and 7 bases had no gene match. Here the CDR3 DNA reads TGTGCCAGCAGTTACGTAGGACAGGGCGACGGCTACACCTTC. This encodes CASSYVGQGDGYTF.

This clonotype has only a few counts. The gene calls are TRBV28 and TRBJ1-2; D gene uncertain. V was pared by 5 bases and J by 6 bases, with 13 bases between. Germline V gene data show CDR1 as MDHEN and CDR2 as SYDVKM. The CDR3 has 13 residues. The chain's CDR3 is CASSPLVQHGYTF. In nucleotides, the CDR3 is TGTGCCAGCAGTCCCCTAGTTCAGCATGGCTACACCTTC.

The chain employs TRBV14 and TRBJ2-6, with D possibly being TRBD1 (6 bases). The CDR3 totals 21 residues. Deletions cut 3 bases from V and 0 bases from J, with 24 bases between. CDR1 is SGHDN and CDR2 is FVKESK in the germline V gene. The CDR3 DNA follows: TGTGCCAGCAGCCATAAGGGGAGTCAGGACAGCGATTACTCTGGGGCCAACGTCCTGACTTTC. Protein product: CASSHKGSQDSDYSGANVLTF.

This chain links TRBV4-1 with TRBJ1-4; the match to TRBD1 covers 7 bases. The trim removed 5 bases at V and 2 bases at J, leaving 17 bases unmatched. From germline, CDR1 is MGHRA and CDR2 YSYEKL. The CDR3 covers 19 residues. The CDR3 DNA reads as TGCGCCAGCAGCGGAGATATACCGGGACAGATGACGACTAATGAAAAACTGTTTTTT. This sequence encodes CASSGDIPGQMTTNEKLFF.

The V gene is TRBV6-4, the J gene TRBJ1-4; possibly TRBD1 for D (6 bases). V was clipped by 6 bases and J by 4 bases, with 12 bases between them. The CDR3 is 14 residues long. The germline CDR1 and CDR2 sequences are MRHNA and SNTAGT. CDR3 DNA: TGTGCCAGCAGGATGGACAGATATAATGAAAAACTGTTTTTT. Protein product: CASRMDRYNEKLFF.

This clonotype was observed a handful of times. The chain couples TRBV11-2 to TRBJ2-5, with D unresolved. TRBJ2-4 explains the end of the DNA better; the J call may be wrong. This CDR3 has 12 residues. Germline CDR1 reads SGHAT; CDR2 reads FQNNGV. This CDR3 is CASSLGSGIQYF. CDR3 in DNA: TGTGCCAGCAGTCTAGGATCCGGCATTCAGTACTTC.

This clonotype was seen a few times. J is TRBJ2-4 and V is TRBV10-3; 13 positions agree with TRBD2. Germline CDR1 reads ENHRY; CDR2 reads SYGVKD. The CDR3 covers 15 residues. The J segment lost 7 bases and the V segment lost 3 bases, leaving 3 bases of the junction unmatched. CDR3 sequence (DNA): TGTGCCATCAGTGACTCACTAGCGGGGGGGAACATTCAGTACTTC. This sequence encodes CAISDSLAGGNIQYF.

The genes are TRBV7-2 and TRBJ2-1, with D tentatively TRBD1 (5 bases). V gave up 2 bases and J gave up 6 bases, with 17 bases separating them. The V gene's germline CDR1 is SGHTA and CDR2 FQGNSA. This CDR3 spans 16 amino acids. In nucleotides, the CDR3 is TGTGCCAGCAGCTTATCGGACAACCGAGGAATCAATGAGCAGTTCTTC. Protein: CASSLSDNRGINEQFF.

This clonotype was detected a few times. The chain carries TRBV29-1 and TRBJ2-5; D is uncertain. V was pared by 4 bases and J by 3 bases, with 12 bases between. The length of the CDR3 is 13 residues. The germline gives CDR1 SQVTM, CDR2 ANQGSEA. DNA for the CDR3: TGCAGCGTTGGAGTCACCCGGGAAGAGACCCAGTACTTC. This translates into CSVGVTREETQYF.

The J gene is TRBJ2-4, the V gene TRBV6-6; possibly TRBD2 for D (5 bases). The DNA end lines up better with TRBJ2-7; the J call may be wrong. Germline values: CDR1 MNHNY, CDR2 SVGAGI (reference sequence). CDR3 size: 15 residues. This CDR3 is CASSYGLGLGYEQYF. The CDR3 DNA sequence: TGTGCCAGCAGTTACGGGCTAGGACTCGGCTACGAGCAGTACTTC.

The chain links TRBV7-9 to TRBJ2-3; no definite D call. Germline V CDR1 and CDR2: SEHNR, FQNEAQ (reference sequence). V dropped 1 base and J dropped 11 bases, with 13 bases sitting between them. The CDR3 sequence is 13 residues long. The CDR3 loop reads CASSLVALGEQYF. The CDR3 bases are TGTGCCAGCAGCTTAGTGGCCCTTGGAGAGCAGTATTTT.

The chain joins TRBV13 to TRBJ2-7; tentative D call: TRBD2 (6 bases). The V gene lost 4 bases and the J gene lost 7 bases, with 20 bases spanning the gap. This CDR3 is 15 amino acids long. The germline V gene encodes CDR1 PRHDT and CDR2 FYEKMQ (reference sequence). CDR3 nucleotide sequence: TGTGCCAGCAGCTGGATGGGGGGACCCGATAGGGAGCAGTACTTC. It is translated as CASSWMGGPDREQYF.